The 30 T cell receptor beta chains in this list originate from one sample, sequenced in a study of T cells in Graves' hyperthyroidism and ophthalmopathy. Template material for amplifying TCR beta CDR3 regions consisted of RNA transcripts. An initial round of RT-PCR targeting the TCR CDR3 relied on the HTBI primer set. TCRdb analysed the multiplex PCR reads with MiXCR anew, one entry per CDR3 protein. The data show a few hundred thousand distinct CDR3 sequences, with less than 20% seen just once and over 35% held by the top ten. The sequenced sample was blood. These receptors all stem from a man between 18 and 35 years old with Graves' ophthalmopathy.

This clonotype was seen at least ten times. The CDR3 nucleotides are TGTGCCAGCAGTCGGGGACCTCGGGAGACCCAGTACTTC. Translated, it gives CASSRGPRETQYF. J is TRBJ2-5 and V is TRBV2; tentatively, D is TRBD1 or TRBD2 (5 bases each). Trimming took 5 bases from V and 5 from J, leaving 12 bases between them. CDR3 length equals 13 residues. Germline assignment: CDR1 SNHLY and CDR2 FYNNEI.

For this clonotype: At one boundary the junction diverges from the germline segment, which might be a read error. The chain joins TRBV20-1 to TRBJ2-1, with D uncertain. Germline CDR1 reads DFQATT; CDR2 reads SNEGSKA (reference sequence). The CDR3 is 11 residues long. The DNA of the CDR3 is TGCAGTGCAAACGACGAAAATGAGCAGTGCTTC. Translating gives CSANDENEQCF.

This clonotype was seen many times. V is TRBV9 and J is TRBJ2-1; 7 nucleotides line up with TRBD2. CDR3 length equals 15 residues. V dropped 3 bases and J dropped 3; count of bases not matched to a gene: 6. Per the germline V gene, CDR1 is SGDLS and CDR2 is YYNGEE. CDR3 coding DNA: TGTGCCAGCAGCGACTCGGCTAGCGGCTACAATGAGCAGTTCTTC. This sequence encodes CASSDSASGYNEQFF.

This clonotype was picked up many times. The chain combines TRBV12-3 or TRBV12-4 with TRBJ2-5; perhaps TRBD2 as D (7 bases). Between the trimmed V and J ends, which lost 5 bases and 3 bases, there was a span of 16 bases. The CDR3 covers 15 residues. The CDR3 sequence is CASSGQPGTKETQYF. The CDR3 bases are TGTGCCAGCAGTGGACAGCCAGGGACTAAAGAGACCCAGTACTTC.

This clonotype was observed a handful of times. The genes are TRBV12-3 or TRBV12-4 and TRBJ2-2, with 7 positions matching TRBD2. The V gene end was trimmed by 5 bases and the J gene end by 6 bases; junction bases not matched to a gene: 3. The CDR3 extends over 13 amino acids. Written as DNA, the CDR3 is TGTGCCAGCAGTATAGGGAGGGCCGGGGAGCTGTTTTTT. It translates to CASSIGRAGELFF.

The rearrangement uses TRBV6-9 and TRBJ2-5; 11 bases map to TRBD2. Trimming cost V 3 bases and J 1 base; bases outside gene matches: 10. The CDR3 has 18 amino acids. CDR1 is MNHGY and CDR2 is SVAAGI in the germline V gene. The DNA of the CDR3 is TGTGCCAGCAGTTACACCGGTCCTAGCGGGGGGACCCAAGAGACCCAGTACTTC. It specifies CASSYTGPSGGTQETQYF.

This clonotype was observed at least ten times. This chain uses TRBV24-1 with TRBJ2-1; TRBD2 agrees at 10 bases. The V gene end was trimmed by 2 bases and the J gene end by 7 bases; junction bases not matched to a gene: 10. Germline CDR1 is KGHDR and CDR2 is SFDVKD. CDR3 length: 17 amino acids. DNA of the CDR3: TGTGCCACCAGTGATTCGGGAGCGGGGGGGCGTAAAAATGAGCAGTTCTTC. It encodes CATSDSGAGGRKNEQFF.

This clonotype appeared many times. V gene TRBV24-1 combines with J gene TRBJ2-1, with TRBD1 matching 8 bases. CDR3 length: 15 residues. Trimming took 7 bases from V and 4 from J; bases not matched to a gene: 8. The germline V gene encodes CDR1 KGHDR and CDR2 SFDVKD. The CDR3 nucleotides read TGTGCCACCAGCGATGACAGGGGACCTTACAATGAGCAGTTCTTC. Translating gives CATSDDRGPYNEQFF.

This clonotype came up many times. The chain links TRBV3-1 to TRBJ1-1; D uncertain. V was shortened by 1 base and J by 6 bases, with 9 bases between the two germline ends. Germline CDR1 and CDR2: LGHDT and YNNKEL (reference sequence). CDR3 size: 13 residues. DNA for the CDR3: TGTGCCAGCAGCCAAGTGAAAAGCGCTGAAGCTTTCTTT. Its translation: CASSQVKSAEAFF. Variable domain in full (rest from reference TRBV3-1 and TRBJ1-1): DTAVSQTPKYLVTQMGNDKSIKCEQNLGHDTMYWYKQDSKKFLKIMFSYNNKELIINETVPNRFSPKSPDKAHLNLHINSLELGDSAVYFCASSQVKSAEAFFGQGTRLTVV.

This clonotype has ten or more counts. The J gene is TRBJ1-2, the V gene TRBV20-1; D remains ambiguous. Germline V lookup: CDR1 DFQATT, CDR2 SNEGSKA (reference sequence). Trimming removed 2 bases from V and 6 bases from J, with 7 bases in between. The CDR3 extends over 11 amino acids. The CDR3 sequence is CSARFGHGYTF. In DNA form, the CDR3 reads TGCAGTGCTAGATTCGGTCATGGCTACACCTTC.

The chain links TRBV12-3 or TRBV12-4 to TRBJ2-2; TRBD2 matches at 7 bases. The V gene end was trimmed by 8 bases and the J gene end by 5 bases; junction bases not matched to a gene: 5. The CDR3 contains 13 residues. CDR3 sequence: CASGFGGTGELFF. Here the CDR3 DNA reads TGTGCCAGCGGATTCGGGGGGACCGGGGAGCTGTTTTTT.

This clonotype was detected ten times or more. The chain has TRBV6-1 and TRBJ1-1, with D uncertain. This CDR3 is 14 amino acids long. Germline values: CDR1 MNHNS, CDR2 SASEGT. V was pared by 0 bases and J by 3 bases, with 8 bases between. The CDR3 sequence: CASSEAPGYTEAFF. The CDR3 DNA follows: TGTGCCAGCAGTGAAGCGCCCGGATACACTGAAGCTTTCTTT.

CDR3 loop: CASTQPGPLPGPQHF. Here the CDR3 DNA reads TGTGCCAGCACCCAACCGGGACCCCTCCCGGGGCCCCAGCATTTT. This chain joins TRBV12-3 or TRBV12-4 and TRBJ1-5; maybe TRBD1 (5 bases). The CDR3 is made up of 15 amino acids. The ends were cut back, 7 bases at V and 9 bases at J, with 22 bases in the middle.

As for this clonotype: One end of the junction fails to match germline, which may point to a read error. The genes are TRBV7-2 and TRBJ1-1; D possibly corresponds to TRBD1 (6 bases). Germline V gene data show CDR1 as SGHTA and CDR2 as FQGNSA. The CDR3 spans 15 residues. The CDR3 DNA sequence: TGTGCCAGCAGCCCTTATAAGCCCAGGGACACTGAAGCTTCCTTT. Encoded protein: CASSPYKPRDTEASF.

The J gene is TRBJ1-5, the V gene TRBV4-2; D possibly corresponds to TRBD1 (6 bases). Germline assignment: CDR1 LGHNA and CDR2 YNFKEQ. Trimming stripped 4 bases from V and 5 bases from J, with 18 bases between. The CDR3 runs to 16 residues. The CDR3 loop reads CASSLPGQGGHQPQHF. CDR3 DNA sequence: TGTGCCAGCAGCCTACCGGGTCAAGGGGGGCATCAGCCCCAGCATTTT.

Only one count was recorded for this clonotype. This chain joins TRBV24-1 and TRBJ2-1; 11 nucleotides align to TRBD1. V shed 7 bases, J shed 6 bases, and the junction held 1 base outside the gene matches. This CDR3 is built from 13 residues. Germline V CDR1 and CDR2: KGHDR, SFDVKD. CDR3 protein: CATRGTGGNEQFF. CDR3 coding DNA: TGTGCCACCAGAGGGACAGGGGGCAATGAGCAGTTCTTC.

This clonotype has a count of ten or more. This chain links TRBV5-1 with TRBJ2-3; 7 bases map to TRBD1. The germline CDR1 and CDR2 sequences are SGHRS and YFSETQ. V lost 5 bases to trimming and J lost 4 bases; unmatched junction nucleotides: 4. The CDR3 has 13 residues. The CDR3 protein is CASSRDSPDTQYF. The CDR3 DNA reads as TGCGCCAGCAGTCGGGACAGCCCAGATACGCAGTATTTT.

This clonotype has a count of ten or more. The rearrangement links TRBV7-3 to TRBJ2-1; D is perhaps TRBD1 or TRBD2 (5 bases each). The CDR3 runs 15 residues. From germline, CDR1 is SGHTA and CDR2 FQGTGA. V was shortened by 0 bases and J by 5 bases, with 11 bases between the two germline ends. The CDR3 DNA reads TGTGCCAGCAGCTTAACTTGGGACCGTGACAATGAGCAGTTCTTC. It specifies CASSLTWDRDNEQFF.

This clonotype has at least ten counts. The chain couples TRBV12-3 or TRBV12-4 to TRBJ1-1; D ambiguous. The CDR3 has 16 amino acids. V lost 5 bases to trimming and J lost 0 bases, with 16 bases between them. The CDR3 DNA is TGTGCCAGCAGTCCGACCATCGGGCGGGTGAACACTGAAGCTTTCTTT. Translation gives CASSPTIGRVNTEAFF.

The chain joins TRBV14 to TRBJ2-1; D unclear. The CDR3 sequence is 12 residues long. The ends were cut back, 0 bases at V and 9 bases at J, with 6 bases in the middle. Germline V gene lookup returns CDR1 SGHDN and CDR2 FVKESK. The CDR3 spells CASSQDLAEQFF. The CDR3 nucleotides are TGTGCCAGCAGCCAAGATCTGGCTGAGCAGTTCTTC. Full variable domain (missing parts from reference TRBV14 and TRBJ2-1): EAGVTQFPSHSVIEKGQTVTLRCDPISGHDNLYWYRRVMGKEIKFLLHFVKESKQDESGMPNNRFLAERTGGTYSTLKVQPAELEDSGVYFCASSQDLAEQFFGPGTRLTVL.

The V gene is TRBV4-1, the J gene TRBJ1-5; TRBD1 is a possible D gene (6 bases). The CDR3 has 16 residues. Germline CDR1 MGHRA, CDR2 YSYEKL. Trimming took 3 bases from V and 8 from J, leaving 20 bases between them. The CDR3 nucleotides read TGCGCCAGCAGCCAGTCGGGAGCAGGGGCCGGGGAGCCCCAGCATTTT. Encoded protein: CASSQSGAGAGEPQHF.

As regards this clonotype: A much larger clone differs by one base, so this may be a read error. The chain employs TRBV24-1 and TRBJ1-2; D is uncertain. Germline CDR1 is KGHDR and CDR2 is SFDVKD. V dropped 3 bases and J dropped 8 bases, with 12 bases sitting between them. The CDR3 is made up of 13 amino acids. The CDR3 here is CATSDRALRGYTF. The CDR3 nucleotides read TGTGCCACCAGTGATCGGGCCCTCCGAGGCTACACCTTC.

This clonotype appeared a few times. The V gene is TRBV29-1, the J gene TRBJ1-1, with D perhaps TRBD1 (6 bases). The germline gives CDR1 SQVTM, CDR2 ANQGSEA. The CDR3 is 12 residues long. Trimming removed 3 bases from V and 3 bases from J, with 8 bases in between. In nucleotides, the CDR3 is TGCAGCGTTGACAAGGGGGACACTGAAGCTTTCTTT. Protein product: CSVDKGDTEAFF.

A few counts support this clonotype. The chain links TRBV29-1 to TRBJ2-5; the D gene is possibly TRBD1 (6 bases). V gave up 8 bases and J gave up 3 bases, with 16 bases separating them. From germline, CDR1 is SQVTM and CDR2 ANQGSEA. This CDR3 contains 13 residues. CDR3 loop: CSIRGTPKETQYF. In DNA, the CDR3 is TGCAGCATTAGGGGGACACCCAAAGAGACCCAGTACTTC.

This clonotype has more than one count but fewer than ten. The V and J genes are TRBV10-3 and TRBJ2-1, with 8 bases that match TRBD1. The CDR3 loop spans 15 amino acids. Trimming at V came to 7 bases and at J to 2 bases, leaving 7 bases not matched to a gene. In germline, CDR1 is ENHRY, CDR2 SYGVKD. The CDR3 nucleotides read TGTGCCATCACTCCCGGGACAGGACCCTACAATGAGCAGTTCTTC. Protein: CAITPGTGPYNEQFF.

In its sample, this clonotype was seen many times. V is TRBV2 and J is TRBJ1-1, with a possible D match to TRBD1 (6 bases). The CDR3 consists of 13 residues. V lost 8 bases to trimming and J lost 1 base, with 11 bases between them. CDR1 is SNHLY, CDR2 FYNNEI, per germline. The CDR3 coding sequence is TGTGCCAGCGGAGGGACACAGAACACTGAAGCTTTCTTT. Its translation is CASGGTQNTEAFF.

This clonotype appeared many times. The chain employs TRBV20-1 and TRBJ2-7; the D is unclear. The germline gives CDR1 DFQATT, CDR2 SNEGSKA (reference sequence). The CDR3 is 12 residues long. Trimming took 6 bases from V and 0 from J, leaving 9 bases between them. Here the CDR3 DNA reads TGCAGTGCCCGCGGTGACTCCTACGAGCAGTACTTC. Its protein is CSARGDSYEQYF.

This clonotype was seen only a few times. This chain links TRBV4-1 with TRBJ1-5; 9 nucleotides line up with TRBD1. After removal of 4 bases from V and 7 bases from J, the junction contained 8 bases not matched to a gene. The CDR3 extends over 15 amino acids. Looked up from germline, CDR1 is MGHRA and CDR2 is YSYEKL. DNA of the CDR3: TGCGCCAGCAGCCCACAGGGGGCGCTAGGACAGCCCCAGCATTTT. It yields the protein CASSPQGALGQPQHF.

The genes are TRBV9 and TRBJ1-4, with D perhaps TRBD1 (5 bases). The CDR3 has 15 residues. CDR1 is SGDLS and CDR2 is YYNGEE in the germline V gene. The V and J ends lost 4 bases and 3 bases respectively, with 13 bases between them. CDR3: CASSPQGTANEKLFF. The CDR3 DNA follows: TGTGCCAGCAGCCCCCAAGGGACGGCTAATGAAAAACTGTTTTTT.

The chain has TRBV20-1 and TRBJ2-5; 9 bases align to TRBD1. V was clipped by 5 bases and J by 4 bases; unmatched bases: 8. The CDR3 has 14 amino acids. Germline V gene lookup returns CDR1 DFQATT and CDR2 SNEGSKA (reference sequence). CDR3 in amino acids: CSAEMDRGVETQYF. The DNA of the CDR3 is TGCAGTGCTGAAATGGACAGGGGAGTAGAGACCCAGTACTTC.